The 16 T cell receptor beta chains listed next were all sequenced from one sample in a study of cytomegalovirus exposure and HLA in healthy donors. A multiplex PCR was run with 60 Vbeta primers and 13 Jbeta primers. Libraries were prepared by immunoSEQ multiplex PCR; TCRdb keeps only in-frame clonotypes and omits some of them. The data contain roughly 180,000 clones, roughly 74% of them singletons. Input material: PBMCs. These receptors all come from a female donor in good health and CMV-seronegative.

The chain is built from TRBV5-1 and TRBJ2-5; 8 bases match TRBD2. This CDR3 has 14 residues. Germline lookup yields CDR1 SGHRS and CDR2 YFSETQ. Germline trimming cut 1 base from V and 1 base from J; bases unmatched to any gene: 0. In nucleotides, the CDR3 is TGCGCCAGCAGCTTGCGGGGGGGCCAAGAGACCCAGTACTTC. Translation: CASSLRGGQETQYF.

J is TRBJ1-2 and V is TRBV5-1; D might be TRBD1 (6 bases). This CDR3 has 12 amino acids. Germline CDR1 and CDR2: SGHRS and YFSETQ. The ends were cut back, 4 bases at V and 4 bases at J, with 8 bases in the middle. In DNA, the CDR3 is TGCGCCAGCAGCCCGGACAGCTATGGCTACACCTTC. It encodes CASSPDSYGYTF.

The V call is TRBV15, the J call TRBJ1-2; TRBD1 matches 8 bases. CDR1 is LNHNV and CDR2 is YYDKDF in the germline V gene (reference sequence). After removal of 0 bases from V and 2 bases from J, the junction contained 11 bases not matched to a gene. The CDR3 totals 18 residues. CDR3 in amino acids: CATSRDKGRGPVNYGYTF. CDR3 nucleotides: TGTGCCACCAGCAGAGATAAGGGCAGGGGGCCCGTCAACTATGGCTACACCTTC.

This clone was picked up a small number of times. The J gene is TRBJ2-1, the V gene TRBV4-3; 8 bases line up with TRBD2. After removal of 5 bases from V and 0 bases from J, the junction contained 3 bases not matched to a gene. The CDR3 is made up of 15 amino acids. Germline V lookup: CDR1 LGHNA, CDR2 YSLEER. CDR3 in amino acids: CASSESGSSYNEQFF. In DNA form, the CDR3 reads TGCGCCAGCAGCGAGAGCGGGAGCTCCTACAATGAGCAGTTCTTC.

This sequence joins TRBV5-4 and TRBJ1-6; D gene unclear. Germline loops: CDR1 SGHNT, CDR2 YYREEE (reference sequence). The ends were cut back, 5 bases at V and 5 bases at J, with 11 bases in the middle. This CDR3 comprises 14 residues. In nucleotides, the CDR3 is TGTGCCAGCAGTCTGCCTCAGGATAATTCACCCCTCCACTTT. Translation: CASSLPQDNSPLHF.

This chain joins TRBV7-9 and TRBJ1-2, with D possibly matching TRBD1 (6 bases). Per the germline V gene, CDR1 is SEHNR and CDR2 is FQNEAQ (reference sequence). Between the trimmed V and J ends, which lost 7 bases and 8 bases, there was a span of 11 bases. The CDR3 has 11 amino acids. The CDR3 bases are TGTGCCAGCAAGACAGGCAGCGGCTACACCTTC. Protein product: CASKTGSGYTF.

The rearrangement links TRBV5-1 to TRBJ1-6; weak D call: TRBD1 (5 bases). The CDR3 covers 17 residues. Trimming took 1 base from V and 8 from J, leaving 19 bases between them. CDR1 and CDR2 from the germline V gene are SGHRS and YFSETQ. The CDR3 sequence: CASSLLGALGRDSPLHF. CDR3 in DNA: TGCGCCAGCAGCTTGTTAGGGGCTTTAGGGAGGGATTCACCCCTCCACTTT.

The chain carries TRBV6-5 and TRBJ2-3; 13 bases map to TRBD2. This CDR3 region has 16 residues. Germline assignment: CDR1 MNHEY and CDR2 SVGAGI. V was pared by 2 bases and J by 6 bases, with 5 bases of the junction left unmatched. In DNA, the CDR3 is TGTGCCAGCAGTTACCGTGGACTAGCGGGGGAGGATACGCAGTATTTT. Encoded protein: CASSYRGLAGEDTQYF.

This clone turned up a few times. The genes are TRBV4-2 and TRBJ2-5, with 14 nucleotides matching TRBD2. The junction had 5 bases not matched to a gene; V was cut back by 1 base and J by 7 bases. Germline V gene lookup returns CDR1 LGHNA and CDR2 YNFKEQ. The CDR3 has 16 residues. The DNA for the CDR3 is TGTGCCAGCAGCCAAGTGTCGACTAGCGGGGGGGGGACCCAGTACTTC. Protein sequence: CASSQVSTSGGGTQYF.

The chain recombines TRBV10-3 with TRBJ2-7; D may be TRBD1 (6 bases). Germline assignment: CDR1 ENHRY and CDR2 SYGVKD. There are 13 residues in the CDR3. V was cut by 7 bases and J by 9 bases, with 19 bases left in between. CDR3 loop: CAIKGHGDNGQYF. CDR3 DNA sequence: TGTGCCATCAAAGGACACGGGGACAACGGGCAGTACTTC.

V and J are TRBV4-1 and TRBJ1-6; TRBD1 matches 7 bases. The CDR3 sequence is 16 residues long. CDR1 and CDR2 from the germline V gene are MGHRA and YSYEKL. Unmatched junction bases numbered 5, after V lost 1 base and J lost 5 bases. The CDR3 sequence: CASSQVGGQNNSPLHF. The CDR3 DNA follows: TGCGCCAGCAGCCAAGTGGGGGGACAGAATAATTCACCCCTCCACTTT.

This clone has a single count. The V gene is TRBV4-1, the J gene TRBJ2-1, with a weak D call TRBD2 (5 bases). This CDR3 comprises 13 residues. Deletions cut 1 base from V and 15 bases from J, with 16 bases between. Germline CDR1 reads MGHRA; CDR2 reads YSYEKL. CDR3 sequence (DNA): TGCGCCAGCAGCCAAGTAGATGGCGGGCTTAGGTTCTTC. It translates to CASSQVDGGLRFF.

CDR3: CASSQGDSPEQYF. As DNA, the CDR3 is TGTGCCAGCAGCCAGGGCGACAGTCCTGAGCAGTACTTC. V usage is TRBV4-2 and J usage is TRBJ2-7, with a possible D match to TRBD1 (5 bases). Looked up from germline, CDR1 is LGHNA and CDR2 is YNFKEQ. The V end was cut by 3 bases, the J end by 7 bases, with 13 bases between. The CDR3 is made up of 13 amino acids.

V gene TRBV5-1 combines with J gene TRBJ1-1; perhaps TRBD1 as D (6 bases). CDR1 is SGHRS and CDR2 is YFSETQ in the germline V gene. V was cut by 4 bases and J by 4 bases, with 14 bases left in between. The CDR3 contains 14 residues. For the CDR3, the DNA is TGCGCCAGCAGCATAGGGGGACCGAGCACTGAAGCTTTCTTT. The encoded protein is CASSIGGPSTEAFF.

V gene TRBV5-1 combines with J gene TRBJ2-3; D perhaps matches TRBD2 (5 bases). The CDR3 runs 12 residues. CDR1 is SGHRS and CDR2 is YFSETQ in the germline V gene. Trimming took 3 bases from V and 6 from J, leaving 8 bases between them. The CDR3 DNA sequence: TGCGCCAGCAGCTGGGGAGTGGATACGCAGTATTTT. It is translated as CASSWGVDTQYF.

The chain carries TRBV28 and TRBJ2-1; 9 bases match TRBD1. This CDR3 region has 15 residues. The trim removed 4 bases at V and 2 bases at J, leaving 3 bases unmatched. Germline loops: CDR1 MDHEN, CDR2 SYDVKM. In nucleotides, the CDR3 is TGTGCCAGCAGTTCGAACAGGGGGCCCTACAATGAGCAGTTCTTC. It codes for CASSSNRGPYNEQFF.